This is a list of T cell receptor beta chains from one sample in a study of OX40 agonist ivuxolimab in advanced cancers. The protocol was immunoSEQ multiplex PCR, while the TCRdb copy is restricted to in-frame clones and leaves out a portion. Of 80,000 to 100,000 clones listed, approximately 91% are singletons. Sequences were derived from CD4+ or CD8+ T cells sorted from blood, sampled in a trial of the OX40 agonist ivuxolimab. The receptors here all came from an adult with an advanced solid tumor such as melanoma, head and neck, liver or kidney cancer. The conserved cysteine and the conserved F or W are not part of the CDR3 here.

V gene	J gene	CDR3 protein
TRBV6-6	TRBJ1-1	ASSFGSGLGTEAF
TRBV18	TRBJ2-1	ASSPQGQSSYNEQF
TRBV4-2	TRBJ2-7	ASSQAGRGVHEQY
TRBV18	TRBJ2-5	ASSPPGLAGVGETQY
TRBV15	TRBJ2-3	ATSRVAILQGTQY
TRBV7-9	TRBJ1-1	ASSLRRDTEAF
TRBV6-1	TRBJ2-3	ASSEAGGASTDTQY
TRBV29-1	TRBJ2-1	SVVRGSSYNEQF
TRBV9	TRBJ2-3	ASSEGQSTDTQY
TRBV7-3	TRBJ1-2	ASSLGGGKGYT
TRBV5-1	TRBJ2-2	ASSLVVGGPGTGELF
TRBV5-4	TRBJ2-3	ASSSRDRTDTQY
TRBV27	TRBJ2-7	ASSQGASYEQY
TRBV10-2	TRBJ2-1	ASSEYSEQF
TRBV6-1	TRBJ2-7	ASSEGGTGKSSYEQY
TRBV7-2	TRBJ2-4	ASSLGWNIQY
TRBV30	TRBJ2-7	ASPGPGNDEQY
TRBV5-1	TRBJ2-2	ASSLGGRSTGELF
TRBV6-5	TRBJ2-7	ASSHAEGGEY
TRBV28	TRBJ2-3	ASSPAGSGSTDTQY
TRBV19	TRBJ2-7	ASSEGLVNDEQY
TRBV10-1	TRBJ2-2	ASSNPGTPVVGELF
TRBV4-2	TRBJ1-5	ASSQGGQGSNQPQH
TRBV5-4	TRBJ2-5	ASSPRLAGPQETQY
TRBV6-6	TRBJ1-1	ASSTSTGNTEAF